This is a list of T cell receptor beta chains from one sample in a study of cytomegalovirus exposure and HLA in healthy donors. Sequenced by immunoSEQ multiplex PCR; TCRdb stores in-frame clones only, minus some. The sample has over 150,000 clones; about 86% are singletons. The sequenced sample was PBMCs. The receptor set was obtained from a woman between 18 and 30 years old in good health and CMV-seropositive. The CDR3 runs from the conserved cysteine through the conserved F or W. The order of the fields is V gene, clone size, J gene, D gene, CDR3 DNA, CDR3 protein. The D gene is left open where the match is weak. Only part of the rows carry a size: once, few, many, or a class if the clone is expanded.

>TRBV6-1|NA|TRBJ2-3|TRBD1
TGTGCCAGCAGTGAAAAACTTCAGGGGGCCGCAGATACGCAGTATTTT
CASSEKLQGAADTQYF
>TRBV7-9|NA|TRBJ1-6|NA
TGTGCCAGCAGCGTGAGGGAAAATTCACCCCTCCACTTT
CASSVRENSPLHF
>TRBV7-2|NA|TRBJ1-1|NA
TGTGCCAGCAGCTTAGGAGGACAACCCACTGAAGCTTTCTTT
CASSLGGQPTEAFF
>TRBV27|NA|TRBJ1-2|NA
TGTGCCAGCAGTTTATCCGGGGGTCCGTGGCCTACCTTC
CASSLSGGPWPTF
>TRBV6-4|once|TRBJ2-2|TRBD2
TGTGCCAGCAGCCCACGGGGGGGCCGCACCGGGGAGCTGTTTTTT
CASSPRGGRTGELFF
>TRBV15|NA|TRBJ2-1|TRBD1
TGTGCCACCAGCAGGACAGGGAACAATGAGCAGTTCTTC
CATSRTGNNEQFF
>TRBV11-2|NA|TRBJ2-5|NA
TGTGCCAGCAGCTTAGCCCTAAAAGAGACCCAGTACTTC
CASSLALKETQYF
>TRBV7-3|NA|TRBJ1-1|NA
TGTGCCAGCAGCCAAGGCCTCGGGACTGAAGCTTTCTTT
CASSQGLGTEAFF
>TRBV5-1|NA|TRBJ2-3|NA
TGCGCCAGCAGCTTCCGAGAGGCGATGGTCGCAGATACGCAGTATTTT
CASSFREAMVADTQYF
>TRBV18|NA|TRBJ1-5|NA
TGTGCCAGCTCACGGGAAGGGAGGGGATCTCAGCCCCAGCATTTT
CASSREGRGSQPQHF
>TRBV29-1|NA|TRBJ2-5|NA
TGCAGCGTTGAGGTCAGGGTCATGGAGACCCAGTACTTC
CSVEVRVMETQYF
>TRBV19|NA|TRBJ1-6|NA
TGTGCCAGTGAACCAGGGAACACTAATTCACCCCTCCACTTT
CASEPGNTNSPLHF
>TRBV29-1|NA|TRBJ2-3|NA
TGCAGCGTTGTGTCGGGGGGCCCTCACCAATTTACGCAGTATTTT
CSVVSGGPHQFTQYF
>TRBV7-5|NA|TRBJ1-4|NA
TGTGCCAGAAGCCGGGAGAGAGTTGAAAAACTGTTTTTT
CARSRERVEKLFF
>TRBV6-1|NA|TRBJ1-3|NA
TGTGCCAGCAGTGAAAAGTCTACTGGAAACACCATATATTTT
CASSEKSTGNTIYF
>TRBV25-1|NA|TRBJ2-5|NA
TGTGCCAGCAGTGTCCTAGGCTATCAAGAGACCCAGTACTTC
CASSVLGYQETQYF
>TRBV5-1|few|TRBJ1-2|TRBD1
TGCGCCAGCAGCCTTTGGACAGGGGTGCGGGGCTACACCTTC
CASSLWTGVRGYTF
>TRBV4-1|NA|TRBJ2-7|TRBD2
TGCGCCAGCAGCCAAGCGGGACTAGCGGGCGAGCAGTACTTC
CASSQAGLAGEQYF
>TRBV6-5|NA|TRBJ1-2|TRBD1
TGTGCCAGCAGGGACAGGACTCAAGGCTACACCTTC
CASRDRTQGYTF
>TRBV13|NA|TRBJ1-1|NA
TGTGCCAGCAGCTTAGGCATCACAGTGTGGAACACTGAAGCTTTCTTT
CASSLGITVWNTEAFF
>TRBV9|NA|TRBJ2-7|TRBD1
TGTGCCAGCAGCGTAGGCCAGGGGGCCTCCTACGAGCAGTACTTC
CASSVGQGASYEQYF
>TRBV27|NA|TRBJ1-6|TRBD1
TGTGCCAGCAGTCTCCCCCCGGGGACAGATAATTCACCCCTCCACTTT
CASSLPPGTDNSPLHF
>TRBV7-2|NA|TRBJ2-7|NA
TGTGCCAGCAGCCCCAGATTAGCCGCCTACGAGCAGTACTTC
CASSPRLAAYEQYF
>TRBV4-2|few|TRBJ1-6|NA
TGTGCCAGCAGCCAAGAGAGGATTAATTCACCCCTCCACTTT
CASSQERINSPLHF
>TRBV7-3|NA|TRBJ1-1|NA
TGTGCCAGCAGCTCCGACGACAGTGTCACACTCGTCTTT
CASSSDDSVTLVF
>TRBV7-7|once|TRBJ2-1|TRBD2
TGTGCCAGCAGCACTCTAGCGGGTCAGCAGTTCTTC
CASSTLAGQQFF
>TRBV27|NA|TRBJ2-5|TRBD2
TGTGCCAGCAGCTTTAGCGGGGGAGCACAAGAGACCCAGTACTTC
CASSFSGGAQETQYF
>TRBV4-2|NA|TRBJ2-1|TRBD2
TGTGCCAGCAGCCAATTAGCCAGCGGGGGGGCTGTGTTCTTC
CASSQLASGGAVFF
>TRBV2|NA|TRBJ2-1|TRBD1
TGCGCCAGCAGTGAATCTGTGACAGGGGAATTATACAATGAGCAGTTCTTC
CASSESVTGELYNEQFF
>TRBV10-3|NA|TRBJ2-7|TRBD2
TGTGCCATCAGTGAGTCGGGGGAATTTGCTAGCGGGTTTTCCTACGAGCAGTACTTC
CAISESGEFASGFSYEQYF
>TRBV27|NA|TRBJ2-2|TRBD1
TGTGCCAGCCGACAGGGCCTCAACACCGGGGAGCTGTTTTTT
CASRQGLNTGELFF
>TRBV18|NA|TRBJ2-1|NA
TGTGCCAGCTCACCATCAGGTGGCAATGAGCAGTTCTTC
CASSPSGGNEQFF